This T cell receptor beta chain was sequenced for a study of regulatory T cells in long-lasting Graves disease. Documented time point: persistent/refractory GD, antithyroid drugs over 5 years with positive TRAb. The authors made the TCR library using RNA they extracted from PBMCs. This clonotype was recorded a few times. Construction of TCR beta libraries relied on iRepertoire HTBI primers and on Arm-PCR targeting CDR3 regions. Each CDR3 protein gets one entry after TCRdb re-called the multiplex PCR reads with MiXCR. The table has about 420,000 distinct CDR3 sequences, around 20% seen once. The source was peripheral blood mononuclear cells (PBMCs), collected when the disease was refractory, from a patient treated with antithyroid drugs. This receptor was taken from a female donor with Graves disease.

The CDR3 loop is CASSKTLIQEKLFF. In DNA form, the CDR3 reads TGTGCCAGCAGCAAGACTCTTATCCAGGAAAAACTGTTTTTT. The gene calls are TRBV6-2 or TRBV6-3 and TRBJ1-4, with D uncertain. The CDR3 loop spans 14 amino acids. Germline V CDR1 and CDR2: MNHEY, SVGEGT. V was shortened by 6 bases and J by 8 bases, with 16 bases between the two germline ends.